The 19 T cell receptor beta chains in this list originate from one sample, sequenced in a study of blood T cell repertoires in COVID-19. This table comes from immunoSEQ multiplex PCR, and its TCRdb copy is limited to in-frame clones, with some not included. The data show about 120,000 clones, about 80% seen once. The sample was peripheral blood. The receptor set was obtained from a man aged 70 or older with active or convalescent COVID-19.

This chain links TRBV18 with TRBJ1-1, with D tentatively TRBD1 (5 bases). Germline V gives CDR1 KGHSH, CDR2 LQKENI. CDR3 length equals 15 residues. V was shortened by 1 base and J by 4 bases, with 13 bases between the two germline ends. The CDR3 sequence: CASSPRAGRGTEAFF. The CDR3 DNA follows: TGTGCCAGCTCACCACGTGCAGGGAGGGGCACTGAAGCTTTCTTT.

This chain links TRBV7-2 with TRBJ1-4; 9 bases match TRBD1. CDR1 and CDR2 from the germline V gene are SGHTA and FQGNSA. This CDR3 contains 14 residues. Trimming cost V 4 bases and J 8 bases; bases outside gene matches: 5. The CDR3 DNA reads TGTGCCAGCAGCTACGACAGGGGGGACGAAAAACTGTTTTTT. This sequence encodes CASSYDRGDEKLFF. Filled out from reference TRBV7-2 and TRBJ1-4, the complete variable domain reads GAGVSQSPSNKVTEKGKDVELRCDPISGHTALYWYRQSLGQGLEFLIYFQGNSAPDKSGLPSDRFSAERTGGSVSTLTIQRTQQEDSAVYLCASSYDRGDEKLFFGSGTQLSVL.

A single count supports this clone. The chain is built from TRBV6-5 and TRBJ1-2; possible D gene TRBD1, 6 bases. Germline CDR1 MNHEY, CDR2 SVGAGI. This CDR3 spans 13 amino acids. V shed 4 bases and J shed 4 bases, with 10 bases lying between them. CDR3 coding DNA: TGTGCCAGCAGTTTAGGGGGTCCCTATGGCTACACCTTC. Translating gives CASSLGGPYGYTF.

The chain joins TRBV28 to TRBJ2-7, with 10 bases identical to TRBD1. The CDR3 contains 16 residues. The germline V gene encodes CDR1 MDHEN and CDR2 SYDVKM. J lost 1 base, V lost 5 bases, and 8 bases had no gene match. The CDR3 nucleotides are TGTGCCAGCAGTCCCCCCCCGGGACAGGGGTCCTACGAGCAGTACTTC. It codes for CASSPPPGQGSYEQYF. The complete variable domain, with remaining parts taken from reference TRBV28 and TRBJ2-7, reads DVKVTQSSRYLVKRTGEKVFLECVQDMDHENMFWYRQDPGLGLRLIYFSYDVKMKEKGDIPEGYSVSREKKERFSLILESASTNQTSMYLCASSPPPGQGSYEQYFGPGTRLTVT.

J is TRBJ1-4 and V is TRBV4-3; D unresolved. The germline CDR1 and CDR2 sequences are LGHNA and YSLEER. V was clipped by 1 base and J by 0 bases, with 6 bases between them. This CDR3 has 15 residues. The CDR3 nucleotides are TGCGCCAGCAGCCAAGTGAGGGCAACTAATGAAAAACTGTTTTTT. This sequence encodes CASSQVRATNEKLFF.

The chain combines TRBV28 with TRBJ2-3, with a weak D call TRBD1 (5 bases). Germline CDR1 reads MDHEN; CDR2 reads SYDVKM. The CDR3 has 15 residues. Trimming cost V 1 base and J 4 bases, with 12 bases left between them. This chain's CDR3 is CASSLFRERADTQYF. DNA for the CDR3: TGTGCCAGCAGTTTATTCAGGGAAAGGGCAGATACGCAGTATTTT.

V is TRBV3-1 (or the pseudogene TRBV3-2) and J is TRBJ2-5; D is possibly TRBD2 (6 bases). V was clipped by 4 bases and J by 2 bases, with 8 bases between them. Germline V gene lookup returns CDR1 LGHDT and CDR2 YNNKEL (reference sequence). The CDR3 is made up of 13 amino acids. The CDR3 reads CASSPRGQETQYF. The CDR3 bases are TGTGCCAGCAGCCCCCGGGGGCAAGAGACCCAGTACTTC.

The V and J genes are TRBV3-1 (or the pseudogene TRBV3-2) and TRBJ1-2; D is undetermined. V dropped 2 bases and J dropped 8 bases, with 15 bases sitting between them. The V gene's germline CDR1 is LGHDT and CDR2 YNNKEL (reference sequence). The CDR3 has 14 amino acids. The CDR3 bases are TGTGCCAGCAGCCAACTTACACCCTCGGGGGGCTACACCTTC. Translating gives CASSQLTPSGGYTF.

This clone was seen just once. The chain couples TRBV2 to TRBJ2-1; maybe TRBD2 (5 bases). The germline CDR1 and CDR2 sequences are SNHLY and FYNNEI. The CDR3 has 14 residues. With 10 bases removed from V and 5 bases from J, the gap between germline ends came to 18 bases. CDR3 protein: CATQESSANNEQFF. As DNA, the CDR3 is TGTGCCACCCAGGAAAGTAGCGCGAACAATGAGCAGTTCTTC.

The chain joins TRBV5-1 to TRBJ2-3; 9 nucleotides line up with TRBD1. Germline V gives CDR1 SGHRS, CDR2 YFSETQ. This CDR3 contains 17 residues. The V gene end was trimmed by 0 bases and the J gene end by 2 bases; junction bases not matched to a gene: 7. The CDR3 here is CASSLGRQGGITDTQYF. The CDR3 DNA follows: TGCGCCAGCAGCTTGGGAAGACAGGGGGGAATCACAGATACGCAGTATTTT.

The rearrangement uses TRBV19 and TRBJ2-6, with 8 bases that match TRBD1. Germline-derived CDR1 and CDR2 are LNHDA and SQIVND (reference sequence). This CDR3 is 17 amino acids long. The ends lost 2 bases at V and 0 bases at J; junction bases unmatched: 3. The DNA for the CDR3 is TGTGCCAGTAGTATACTGGGACAGGTCTCTGGGGCCAACGTCCTGACTTTC. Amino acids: CASSILGQVSGANVLTF.

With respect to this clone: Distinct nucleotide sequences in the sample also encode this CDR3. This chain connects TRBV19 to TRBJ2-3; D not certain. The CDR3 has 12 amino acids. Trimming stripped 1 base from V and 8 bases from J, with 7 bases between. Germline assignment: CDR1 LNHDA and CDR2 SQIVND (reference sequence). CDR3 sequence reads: CASSIASGTQYF. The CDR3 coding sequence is TGTGCCAGTAGTATAGCGTCCGGTACGCAGTATTTT.

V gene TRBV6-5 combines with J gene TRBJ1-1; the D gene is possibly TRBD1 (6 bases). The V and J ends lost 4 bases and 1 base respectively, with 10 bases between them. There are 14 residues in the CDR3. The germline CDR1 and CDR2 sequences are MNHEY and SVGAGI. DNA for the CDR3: TGTGCCAGCAGTTCCCCGGACAGGAACACTGAAGCTTTCTTT. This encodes CASSSPDRNTEAFF.

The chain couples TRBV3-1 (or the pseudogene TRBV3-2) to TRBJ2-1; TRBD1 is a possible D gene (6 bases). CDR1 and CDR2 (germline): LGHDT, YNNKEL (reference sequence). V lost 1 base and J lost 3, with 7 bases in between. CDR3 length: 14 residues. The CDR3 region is CASSQGDNYNEQFF. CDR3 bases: TGTGCCAGCAGCCAAGGGGACAACTACAATGAGCAGTTCTTC.

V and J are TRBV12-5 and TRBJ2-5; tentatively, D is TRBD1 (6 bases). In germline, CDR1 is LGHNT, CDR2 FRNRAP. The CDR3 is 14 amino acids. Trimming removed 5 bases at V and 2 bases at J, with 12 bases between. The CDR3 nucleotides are TGTGCTAGTGGTGTCGGGACAATACAAGAGACCCAGTACTTC. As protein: CASGVGTIQETQYF.

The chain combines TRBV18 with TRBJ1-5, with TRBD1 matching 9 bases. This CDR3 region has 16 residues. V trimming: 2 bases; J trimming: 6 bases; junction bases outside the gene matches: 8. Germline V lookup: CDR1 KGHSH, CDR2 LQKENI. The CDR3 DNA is TGTGCCAGCTCACCATCGCCGGGACAGGGAGCTCAGCCCCAGCATTTT. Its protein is CASSPSPGQGAQPQHF. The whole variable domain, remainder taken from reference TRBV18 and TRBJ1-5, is NAGVMQNPRHLVRRRGQEARLRCSPMKGHSHVYWYRQLPEEGLKFMVYLQKENIIDESGMPKERFSAEFPKEGPSILRIQQVVRGDSAAYFCASSPSPGQGAQPQHFGDGTRLSIL.

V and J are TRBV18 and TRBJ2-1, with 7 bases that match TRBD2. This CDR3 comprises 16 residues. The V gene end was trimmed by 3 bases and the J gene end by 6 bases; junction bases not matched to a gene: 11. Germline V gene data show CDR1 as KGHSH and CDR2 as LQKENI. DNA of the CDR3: TGTGCCAGCTCACCGCAGGCGGGAGTGGGGGGCAATGAGCAGTTCTTC. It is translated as CASSPQAGVGGNEQFF.

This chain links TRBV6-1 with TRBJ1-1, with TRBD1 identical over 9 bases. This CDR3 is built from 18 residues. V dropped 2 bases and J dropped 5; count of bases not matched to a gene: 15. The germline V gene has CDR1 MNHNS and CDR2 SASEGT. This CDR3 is CASSERLPGQGGGTEAFF. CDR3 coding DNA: TGTGCCAGCAGTGAAAGGCTACCGGGACAGGGAGGAGGTACTGAAGCTTTCTTT.

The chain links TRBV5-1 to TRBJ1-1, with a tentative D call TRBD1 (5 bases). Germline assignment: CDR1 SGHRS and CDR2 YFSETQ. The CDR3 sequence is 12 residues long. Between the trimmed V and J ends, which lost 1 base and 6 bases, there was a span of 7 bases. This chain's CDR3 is CASSLTGAEAFF. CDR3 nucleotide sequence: TGCGCCAGCAGCTTGACAGGTGCTGAAGCTTTCTTT.